Each of the 9 T cell receptor beta chains below was sequenced from the same sample in a study of CXCR3-negative and CXCR3-positive naive CD8 T cells. Whole-study findings and limits: The TRB CDR3s that CXCR3-positive naive cells carried were more hydrophobic than those of CXCR3-negative naive cells.

Each TRB cDNA library was prepared by 5' RACE (with UMI labels). TCRdb re-called the 5' RACE reads and catalogs CDR3 proteins one per entry, DNA excluded. The sample table sets out under 70,000 distinct CDR3 sequences. These receptors are not linked to any known antigen. Sequenced input: naive CXCR3+ CD8+ T cells from blood. Sample subset: CD45RO-CCR7+CD27+CD95- naive CD8+ T cells expressing CXCR3 (TNR3+). The receptors derive from a human donor in good health. Some clones in this sample may be carry-over from other donors' samples.

V usage is TRBV28 and J usage is TRBJ1-1; as DNA is missing, the TRBD1 call by TCRdb cannot be tested. The CDR3 runs 15 residues. Per germline, CDR1 MDHEN and CDR2 SYDVKM. The CDR3 loop is CASSFFIDRLSEAFF. The full variable domain, with the rest looked up from reference TRBV28 and TRBJ1-1, is DVKVTQSSRYLVKRTGEKVFLECVQDMDHENMFWYRQDPGLGLRLIYFSYDVKMKEKGDIPEGYSVSREKKERFSLILESASTNQTSMYLCASSFFIDRLSEAFFGQGTRLTVV.

V gene TRBV19 combines with J gene TRBJ2-7; the D call of TRBD2 rests on TCRdb alone, since no DNA is present to check it. CDR3 length equals 13 residues. From germline, CDR1 is LNHDA and CDR2 SQIVND (reference sequence). Here the CDR3 reads CASSIGQRSEQYF.

The V call is TRBV27, the J call TRBJ2-7; TCRdb returns TRBD1, unconfirmable since there is no DNA. Germline CDR1 MNHEY, CDR2 SMNVEV (reference sequence). The CDR3 sequence is 17 residues long. The CDR3 loop is CASSWGVTGAPTYEQYF.

This chain uses TRBV21-1 with TRBJ1-2; TCRdb's D call of TRBD1 is untestable without DNA. TRBV21-1 is an annotated pseudogene. The CDR3 consists of 15 residues. This CDR3 reads CASKNDRGINYGYTF.

The chain links TRBV5-1 to TRBJ2-1; the D gene TCRdb calls, TRBD1, cannot be checked with no DNA. The CDR3 runs 15 residues. Germline-derived CDR1 and CDR2 are SGHRS and YFSETQ. This chain's CDR3 is CASSFGTGSYNEQFF.

V and J are TRBV9 and TRBJ2-1; TCRdb's D call of TRBD2 is untestable without DNA. From germline, CDR1 is SGDLS and CDR2 YYNGEE. The CDR3 is 16 residues long. The CDR3 sequence: CASSATGTSSPNEQFF.

The chain uses TRBV25-1 and TRBJ1-5; the TRBD1 assignment by TCRdb is unverifiable without DNA. This CDR3 has 13 amino acids. CDR1 is MGHDK, CDR2 SYGVNS, per germline. The CDR3 protein is CASSDTGNQPQHF.

The chain combines TRBV7-9 with TRBJ2-3; TCRdb returns TRBD2, unconfirmable since there is no DNA. CDR1 SEHNR and CDR2 FQNEAQ come from the germline V gene (reference sequence). The CDR3 runs to 16 residues. CDR3 sequence reads: CASSAGTSGSTDTQYF.

This chain links TRBV11-2 with TRBJ2-2. In germline, CDR1 is SGHAT, CDR2 FQNNGV. This CDR3 has 16 amino acids. CDR3: CASSLIGQLNTGELFF.